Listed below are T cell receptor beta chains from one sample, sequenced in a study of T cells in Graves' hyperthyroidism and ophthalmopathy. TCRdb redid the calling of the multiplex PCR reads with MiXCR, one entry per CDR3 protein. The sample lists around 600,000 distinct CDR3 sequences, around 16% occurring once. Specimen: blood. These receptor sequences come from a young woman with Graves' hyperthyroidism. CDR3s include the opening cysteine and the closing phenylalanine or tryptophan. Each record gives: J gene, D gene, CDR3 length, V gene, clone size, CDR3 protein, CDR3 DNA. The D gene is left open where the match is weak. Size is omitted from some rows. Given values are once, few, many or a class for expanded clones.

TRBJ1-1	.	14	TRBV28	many	CASSYPFKVTEAFF	TGTGCCAGCAGCTACCCCTTCAAGGTAACTGAAGCTTTCTTT
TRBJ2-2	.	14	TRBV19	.	CAATGYSNTGELFF	TGTGCCGCAACAGGGTACTCGAACACCGGGGAGCTGTTTTTT
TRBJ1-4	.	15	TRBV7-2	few	CASSPLQRTNEKLFF	TGTGCCAGCAGCCCTTTACAGAGAACTAATGAAAAACTGTTTTTT
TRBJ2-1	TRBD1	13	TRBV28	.	CASGTGVNNEQFF	TGTGCCAGCGGGACAGGGGTTAACAATGAGCAGTTCTTC
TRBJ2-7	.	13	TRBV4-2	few	CASSQSLGREQYF	TGTGCCAGCAGCCAATCCTTGGGGAGAGAGCAGTACTTC
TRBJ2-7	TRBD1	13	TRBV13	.	CASSFQQGREQYF	TGTGCCAGCAGCTTCCAACAGGGGAGAGAGCAGTACTTC
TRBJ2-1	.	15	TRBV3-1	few	CASSQDSGAYNEQFF	TGTGCCAGCAGCCAAGATTCCGGGGCCTACAATGAGCAGTTCTTC
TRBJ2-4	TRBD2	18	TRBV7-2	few	CASSFHPLRGSRHRIQYF	TGTGCCAGCAGCTTTCACCCTTTACGCGGGAGTCGGCACAGGATTCAGTACTTC
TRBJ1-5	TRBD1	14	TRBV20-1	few	CSVQAGTDDQPQHF	TGCAGTGTACAAGCCGGGACAGACGATCAGCCCCAGCATTTT
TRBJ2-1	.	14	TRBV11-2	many	CASSPGALDNEQFF	TGTGCCAGCAGCCCCGGGGCCCTCGACAATGAGCAGTTCTTC
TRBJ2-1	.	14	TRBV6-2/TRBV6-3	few	CASSNRAVREEQFF	TGTGCCAGCAGCAACAGGGCCGTGCGGGAGGAGCAGTTCTTC
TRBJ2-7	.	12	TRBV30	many	CAWVGTDDWQYF	TGTGCCTGGGTGGGGACCGACGACTGGCAGTACTTC
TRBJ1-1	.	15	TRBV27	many	CASSFSPGAGTEAFF	TGTGCCAGCAGTTTCTCTCCGGGGGCAGGCACTGAAGCTTTCTTT
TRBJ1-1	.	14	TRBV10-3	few	CAISLQGQNTEAFF	TGTGCCATCAGCCTGCAGGGGCAGAACACTGAAGCTTTCTTT
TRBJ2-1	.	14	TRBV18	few	CASSDVQSYNEQFF	TGTGCCAGCTCCGATGTACAGAGTTACAATGAGCAGTTCTTC
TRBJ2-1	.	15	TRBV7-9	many	CASSLGLTKSNEQFF	TGTGCCAGCAGCTTAGGGTTGACCAAATCCAATGAGCAGTTCTTC
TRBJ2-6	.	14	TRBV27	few	CASSRFAGANVLTF	TGTGCCAGCAGTCGATTTGCTGGGGCCAACGTCCTGACTTTC
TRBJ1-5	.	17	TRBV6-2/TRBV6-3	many	CASSYPLRRIRDQPQHF	TGTGCCAGCAGTTACCCATTAAGGCGGATAAGAGATCAGCCCCAGCATTTT
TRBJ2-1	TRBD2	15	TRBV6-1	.	CASSRRLAGAVEQFF	TGTGCCAGCAGTCGGAGACTAGCGGGAGCGGTTGAGCAGTTCTTC
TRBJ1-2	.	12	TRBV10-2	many	CASTSLNYGYTF	TGCGCCAGCACCTCCTTGAACTATGGCTACACCTTC
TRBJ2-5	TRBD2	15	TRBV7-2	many	CASSLRIAGEETQYF	TGTGCCTCCTCCCTTAGGATAGCGGGAGAAGAGACCCAGTACTTC
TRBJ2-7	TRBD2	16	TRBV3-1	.	CASSQEASGRVHEQYF	TGTGCCAGCAGCCAAGAGGCTAGCGGGAGGGTACACGAGCAGTACTTC
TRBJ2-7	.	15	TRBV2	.	CASKSPGGGGYEQYF	TGTGCCAGCAAGTCCCCCGGGGGAGGGGGCTACGAGCAGTACTTC
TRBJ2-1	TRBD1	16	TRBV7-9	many	CASSLEIGTATREQFF	TGTGCCAGCAGCTTGGAGATCGGGACAGCTACGCGGGAGCAGTTCTTC
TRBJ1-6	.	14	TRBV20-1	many	CSASGTPDDSPLHF	TGCAGTGCTAGTGGGACCCCCGATGATTCACCCCTCCACTTT
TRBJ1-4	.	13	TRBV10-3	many	CAIGPGRGEKLFF	TGTGCCATCGGGCCGGGGCGAGGAGAAAAACTGTTTTTT
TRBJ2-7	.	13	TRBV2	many	CASTGGQSYEQYF	TGTGCCAGCACCGGGGGACAGTCCTACGAGCAGTACTTC
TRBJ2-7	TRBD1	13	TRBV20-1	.	CSAPGQKNYEQYF	TGCAGTGCCCCGGGACAGAAGAACTACGAGCAGTACTTC
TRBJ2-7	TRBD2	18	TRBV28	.	CASSLAGQRTSGKPEQYF	TGTGCCAGCAGTTTAGCGGGACAGCGGACTAGCGGGAAACCCGAGCAGTACTTC
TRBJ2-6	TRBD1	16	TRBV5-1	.	CASSFGTVSGANVLTF	TGCGCCAGCAGCTTCGGGACAGTTTCTGGGGCCAACGTCCTGACTTTC
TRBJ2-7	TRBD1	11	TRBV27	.	CASKQGYEQYF	TGTGCCAGCAAACAGGGGTACGAGCAGTACTTC
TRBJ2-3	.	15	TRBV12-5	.	CASGLVPGAEDTQYF	TGTGCTAGTGGTTTGGTACCGGGGGCGGAAGATACGCAGTATTTT
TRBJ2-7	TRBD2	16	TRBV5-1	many	CASSSGLAGGQYEQYF	TGCGCCAGCAGCAGCGGACTAGCGGGAGGGCAATACGAGCAGTACTTC
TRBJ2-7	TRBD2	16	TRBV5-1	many	CASSFGLAGTSYEQYF	TGCGCCAGCAGCTTCGGGCTAGCGGGGACCTCCTACGAGCAGTACTTC
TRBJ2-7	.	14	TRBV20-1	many	CSARDYSGAYEQYF	TGCAGTGCTAGAGATTACTCAGGAGCCTACGAGCAGTACTTC
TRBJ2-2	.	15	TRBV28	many	CASSSDSPNTGELFF	TGTGCCAGCAGTTCTGACAGCCCGAACACCGGGGAGCTGTTTTTT
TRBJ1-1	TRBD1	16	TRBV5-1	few	CASSPPGQGGSTEAFF	TGCGCCAGCAGCCCCCCGGGACAGGGGGGAAGCACTGAAGCTTTCTTT
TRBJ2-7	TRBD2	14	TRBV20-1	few	CSAGELADSYEQYF	TGCAGTGCTGGGGAGCTAGCGGACTCCTACGAGCAGTACTTC
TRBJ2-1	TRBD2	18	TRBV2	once	CASSEASSGRNSWNEQFF	TGTGCCAGCAGTGAAGCGTCTAGCGGGAGGAATAGTTGGAATGAGCAGTTCTTC
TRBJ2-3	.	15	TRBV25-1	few	CASSESAGWADTQYF	TGTGCCAGCAGTGAATCCGCGGGCTGGGCAGATACGCAGTATTTT
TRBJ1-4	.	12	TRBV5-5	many	CASSFTDEKLFF	TGTGCCAGCAGCTTCACGGACGAAAAACTGTTTTTT
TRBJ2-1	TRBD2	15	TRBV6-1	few	CASSRLALAGGEQFF	TGTGCCAGCAGCCGCCTCGCCCTAGCGGGAGGTGAGCAGTTCTTC
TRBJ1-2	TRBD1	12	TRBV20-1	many	CGPGQGDYGYTF	TGCGGCCCGGGACAGGGGGACTATGGCTACACCTTC